A selection of T cell receptor beta chains follows, all from one sample in a study of a mutant IDH1 vaccine in newly diagnosed glioma. Assay: immunoSEQ multiplex PCR; the TCRdb copy retains only in-frame clones and omits some. The data contain tens of thousands of clones, 60% to 75% of them singletons. Their antigens are not known. The sample in question was PBMCs, obtained from a glioma patient whose treatment included an IDH1 peptide vaccine. These receptor sequences come from a middle-aged man with glioma. CDR3s include the opening cysteine and the closing phenylalanine or tryptophan. The D gene is left open where the match is weak. Expanded clones get a size class; other rows say once, few or many, or leave the size out.

V,J,size,D,CDR3,DNA
TRBV7-8,TRBJ1-3,NA,NA,CASSLSSHFGNTIYF,TGTGCCAGCAGCTTATCCAGCCACTTTGGAAACACCATATATTTT
TRBV19,TRBJ1-1,NA,NA,CASNGQANTEAFF,TGTGCCAGTAATGGACAAGCGAACACTGAAGCTTTCTTT
TRBV5-4,TRBJ1-1,NA,NA,CASSLGQLLNTEAFF,TGTGCCAGCAGCCTTGGACAGCTACTGAACACTGAAGCTTTCTTT
TRBV2,TRBJ2-1,NA,TRBD2,CASSGAGGRNEQFF,TGTGCCAGCAGTGGAGCGGGGGGGAGAAATGAGCAGTTCTTC
TRBV19,TRBJ2-2,NA,NA,CASSPGQTLPNTGELFF,TGTGCCAGTAGTCCCGGACAGACTCTTCCTAACACCGGGGAGCTGTTTTTT
TRBV14,TRBJ1-6,few,NA,CASSQAEGRNSPLHF,TGTGCCAGCAGCCAAGCAGAGGGTCGGAATTCACCCCTCCACTTT
TRBV7-9,TRBJ1-1,NA,NA,CASNPGVGGKAEAFF,TGTGCCAGCAACCCCGGGGTAGGGGGGAAGGCTGAAGCTTTCTTT
TRBV7-3,TRBJ1-6,NA,TRBD1,CASSFGTANSPLHF,TGTGCCAGCAGCTTCGGGACAGCTAATTCACCCCTCCACTTT
TRBV29-1,TRBJ2-2,NA,TRBD2,CSVTLSSGNTGELFF,TGCAGCGTGACCCTATCTAGCGGCAACACCGGGGAGCTGTTTTTT
TRBV2,TRBJ1-2,NA,NA,CASSERTVYGYTF,TGTGCCAGCAGTGAACGAACAGTCTATGGCTACACCTTC
TRBV5-1,TRBJ1-2,NA,NA,CASSSGEGVGYTF,TGCGCCAGCAGCTCAGGGGAGGGAGTTGGCTACACCTTC
TRBV6-5,TRBJ1-2,few,NA,CASSRGGYGYTF,TGTGCCAGCAGCAGGGGTGGCTATGGCTACACCTTC
TRBV29-1,TRBJ2-1,NA,TRBD1,CSASLPGGFNEQFF,TGCAGCGCCTCGCTTCCAGGGGGCTTTAATGAGCAGTTCTTC